Each of the 14 T cell receptor beta chains below was sequenced from the same sample in a study of T cells in localized non-small cell lung cancer. Using immunoSEQ multiplex PCR, the repertoire was profiled, and TCRdb retains in-frame clones only, with some absent. The repertoire has more than 2,500 clones, about 24% of them found once; the top ten carry 25% to 30%. The material sequenced was lung tumor tissue, taken before any cancer treatment. These receptor sequences come from a male donor older than 55 with stage I lung adenocarcinoma.

The V call is TRBV10-2, the J call TRBJ2-3; D perhaps matches TRBD2 (5 bases). V lost 6 bases to trimming and J lost 2 bases, with 21 bases between them. CDR1 is WSHSY, CDR2 SAAADI, per germline. The CDR3 runs 17 residues. This CDR3 is CASSPIGVGSPTDTQYF. DNA for the CDR3: TGCGCCAGCAGCCCGATTGGGGTTGGGAGCCCCACAGATACGCAGTATTTT.

The chain carries TRBV28 and TRBJ1-2; D ambiguous. The CDR3 runs to 13 residues. The germline V and J ends were trimmed by 3 bases and 4 bases, with 9 bases remaining between them. CDR1 and CDR2 (germline): MDHEN, SYDVKM. The CDR3 protein is CASSFTELYGYTF. CDR3 DNA sequence: TGTGCCAGCAGTTTTACGGAACTCTATGGCTACACCTTC.

The table lists this clone with a few counts. The rearrangement joins TRBV7-2 to TRBJ2-5; 8 bases agree with TRBD1. The V segment lost 3 bases and the J segment 7 bases; nucleotides outside the gene matches: 4. Germline CDR1 is SGHTA and CDR2 is FQGNSA. CDR3 length equals 13 residues. The CDR3 is CASSFDRGGTQYF. The CDR3 region has the DNA TGTGCCAGCAGCTTCGACAGGGGAGGGACCCAGTACTTC. The variable domain in full, completed from reference TRBV7-2 and TRBJ2-5, reads GAGVSQSPSNKVTEKGKDVELRCDPISGHTALYWYRQSLGQGLEFLIYFQGNSAPDKSGLPSDRFSAERTGGSVSTLTIQRTQQEDSAVYLCASSFDRGGTQYFGPGTRLLVL.

This clone qualifies as medium-sized. This chain links TRBV11-3 with TRBJ2-7, with D possibly TRBD1 on 6 matching bases. The CDR3 consists of 16 residues. Trimming removed 1 base at V and 1 base at J, with 14 bases between. CDR1 and CDR2 from the germline V gene are SGHNT and YENEEA. The CDR3 nucleotides are TGTGCCAGCAGCTTAGGATTGGACAGACCGTCCTACGAGCAGTACTTC. This sequence encodes CASSLGLDRPSYEQYF.

The chain is built from TRBV28 and TRBJ2-4; 8 nucleotides align to TRBD1. The V gene end was trimmed by 5 bases and the J gene end by 9 bases; junction bases not matched to a gene: 12. The CDR3 sequence is 15 residues long. Germline V gene lookup returns CDR1 MDHEN and CDR2 SYDVKM. The CDR3, as DNA: TGTGCCAGCAGTCCCGACGGACAGGGAAGAAGCATTCAGTACTTC. It codes for CASSPDGQGRSIQYF.

This clone is deemed medium-sized. J is TRBJ2-1 and V is TRBV25-1, with unresolved D. The CDR3 totals 14 residues. The V gene lost 4 bases and the J gene lost 5 bases, with 12 bases spanning the gap. Germline V gene lookup returns CDR1 MGHDK and CDR2 SYGVNS. The CDR3 region is CASSVASGHNEQFF. The CDR3 region has the DNA TGTGCCAGCAGTGTAGCTAGTGGGCACAATGAGCAGTTCTTC.

The rearrangement links TRBV25-1 to TRBJ2-1; D is possibly TRBD2 (6 bases). Germline CDR1 is MGHDK and CDR2 is SYGVNS. CDR3 length equals 15 residues. Trimming shortened V by 3 bases and J by 3 bases, and 12 bases separated the two germline ends. CDR3 in DNA: TGTGCCAGCAGTGATAGCGGTAAGGGCTACAATGAGCAGTTCTTC. Translated, it gives CASSDSGKGYNEQFF.

This clone was found a few times. The junction and the germline gene differ at one end; a read error may be behind it. The genes are TRBV30 and TRBJ1-4; tentative D call: TRBD1 (5 bases). The CDR3 is 14 residues long. Germline lookup yields CDR1 GTSNPN and CDR2 SVGIG (reference sequence). CDR3 protein: CAWSPGAGMGWVVF. Written as DNA, the CDR3 is TGTGCCTGGAGTCCTGGGGCAGGAATGGGGTGGGTTGTTTTT.

The V gene is TRBV23-1, the J gene TRBJ2-7; the D gene is possibly TRBD2 (6 bases). TRBV23-1 is an ORF; its function is uncertain. This CDR3 has 13 amino acids. V lost 6 bases, J lost 4 bases, and 13 bases lay in between. CDR3 loop: CASSLNGGYEQYF. CDR3 sequence (DNA): TGCGCCAGCAGCTTGAACGGGGGTTACGAGCAGTACTTC.

By share of the sample, this clone is large (0.1 to 1%). The rearrangement links TRBV9 to TRBJ2-5; 10 bases fit TRBD2. V was clipped by 0 bases and J by 3 bases; unmatched bases: 8. The CDR3 consists of 17 residues. CDR1 is SGDLS and CDR2 is YYNGEE in the germline V gene. CDR3 loop: CASSVGPWSGGEETQYF. Here the CDR3 DNA reads TGTGCCAGCAGCGTAGGCCCCTGGAGCGGGGGGGAAGAGACCCAGTACTTC.

This clone turned up a few times. The chain couples TRBV9 to TRBJ1-3, with D uncertain. V gave up 0 bases and J gave up 2 bases, with 6 bases separating them. The germline V gene encodes CDR1 SGDLS and CDR2 YYNGEE. The CDR3 has 14 residues. CDR3 residues: CASSVATAGNTIYF. As DNA, the CDR3 is TGTGCCAGCAGCGTAGCTACAGCTGGAAACACCATATATTTT.

This clone was detected a few times. This rearrangement joins TRBV30 to TRBJ1-5; D gene ambiguous. The CDR3 runs 13 residues. CDR1 GTSNPN and CDR2 SVGIG come from the germline V gene (reference sequence). Trimming left V 1 base short and J 5 bases short, with 9 bases between. CDR3 DNA sequence: TGTGCCTGGAGTGGTGGGTACGATCAGCCCCAGCATTTT. Its translation is CAWSGGYDQPQHF.

The V gene is TRBV28, the J gene TRBJ2-4; 8 bases are shared with TRBD1. Trimming at V came to 8 bases and at J to 6 bases, leaving 9 bases not matched to a gene. This CDR3 comprises 14 residues. Germline CDR1 is MDHEN and CDR2 is SYDVKM. The DNA of the CDR3 is TGTGCCAGCGGCTACAGGGGGGTTCGAAACATTCAGTACTTC. Protein: CASGYRGVRNIQYF.

The chain links TRBV11-3 to TRBJ2-7; 9 bases fit TRBD1. CDR1 SGHNT and CDR2 YENEEA come from the germline V gene. CDR3 length: 18 amino acids. V dropped 3 bases and J dropped 6; count of bases not matched to a gene: 18. DNA for the CDR3: TGTGCCAGCAGCTTGGGTTTAGGGGACAGGGAGCGAGGTTTCGAGCAGTACTTC. This sequence encodes CASSLGLGDRERGFEQYF.